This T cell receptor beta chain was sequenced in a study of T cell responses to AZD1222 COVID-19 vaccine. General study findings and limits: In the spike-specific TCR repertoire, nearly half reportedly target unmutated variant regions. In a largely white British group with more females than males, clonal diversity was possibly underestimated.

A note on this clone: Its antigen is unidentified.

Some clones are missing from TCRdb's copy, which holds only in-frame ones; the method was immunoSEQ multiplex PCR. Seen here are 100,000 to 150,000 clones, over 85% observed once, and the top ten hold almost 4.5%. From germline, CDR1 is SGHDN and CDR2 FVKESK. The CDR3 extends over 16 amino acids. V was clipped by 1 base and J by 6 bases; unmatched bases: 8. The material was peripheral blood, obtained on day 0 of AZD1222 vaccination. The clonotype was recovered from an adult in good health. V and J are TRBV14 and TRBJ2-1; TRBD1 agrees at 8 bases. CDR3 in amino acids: CASSQAEGQDLNEQFF. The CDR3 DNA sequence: TGTGCCAGCAGCCAAGCCGAGGGACAGGACCTCAATGAGCAGTTCTTC.